A single sample is the source of the 29 T cell receptor beta chains below, sequenced in a study of T cell repertoires in cytomegalovirus infection. TCRdb redid the calling of the reads with MiXCR, one entry per CDR3 protein. The sample consists of a few hundred thousand distinct CDR3 sequences, around 30% of them appearing once. No antigen has been identified for these receptors. Specimen: cultured PBMCs, collected from culture after CMV antigen stimulation. These receptors all stem from a human donor in good health (CMV status not recorded). Some clones in this sample may be carry-over from other donors' samples.

The rearrangement links TRBV2 to TRBJ2-3; 7 bases map to TRBD2. Losses at the gene ends were 4 bases for V and 0 bases for J; bases not matched to a gene: 7. The germline CDR1 and CDR2 sequences are SNHLY and FYNNEI. This CDR3 region has 16 residues. CDR3 sequence (DNA): TGTGCCAGCAGTGGGCTAGCGGCTCCTAGCACAGATACGCAGTATTTT. Translated: CASSGLAAPSTDTQYF. The full variable domain, completed using reference TRBV2 and TRBJ2-3, is EPEVTQTPSHQVTQMGQEVILRCVPISNHLYFYWYRQILGQKVEFLVSFYNNEISEKSEIFDDQFSVERPDGSNFTLKIRSTKLEDSAMYFCASSGLAAPSTDTQYFGPGTRLTVL.

The gene calls are TRBV7-9 and TRBJ2-5, with a weak D call TRBD1 (5 bases). The CDR3 totals 14 residues. V was trimmed by 1 base and J by 1 base, leaving 7 bases between them. Looked up from germline, CDR1 is SEHNR and CDR2 is FQNEAQ (reference sequence). The CDR3 coding sequence is TGTGCCAGCAGCTTAGTCAGGGTCCAAGAGACCCAGTACTTC. This gives the protein CASSLVRVQETQYF. Together with reference TRBV7-9 and TRBJ2-5, the CDR3 gives the full variable domain: DTGVSQNPRHKITKRGQNVTFRCDPISEHNRLYWYRQTLGQGPEFLTYFQNEAQLEKSRLLSDRFSAERPKGSFSTLEIQRTEQGDSAMYLCASSLVRVQETQYFGPGTRLLVL.

J is TRBJ2-1 and V is TRBV7-6, with 8 bases lining up with TRBD2. Trimming removed 4 bases from V and 8 bases from J; junction bases left unmatched: 16. The CDR3 extends over 17 amino acids. CDR1 SGHVS and CDR2 FNYEAQ come from the germline V gene. The CDR3 nucleotides are TGTGCCAGCAGCTCACCCCGGGAGGGAGGGCCGTGGTATGAGCAGTTCTTC. Its protein is CASSSPREGGPWYEQFF.

This clonotype was seen more than once but under ten times. The chain has TRBV7-2 and TRBJ2-5, with 14 bases that match TRBD2. The V gene's germline CDR1 is SGHTA and CDR2 FQGNSA. The V segment lost 1 base and the J segment 2 bases; nucleotides outside the gene matches: 3. The CDR3 consists of 17 residues. For the CDR3, the DNA is TGTGCCAGCAGCTTAGAGCGACTAGCGGGAGGGCAAGAGACCCAGTACTTC. Amino acids: CASSLERLAGGQETQYF.

The V call is TRBV6-5, the J call TRBJ2-7; 8 nucleotides line up with TRBD2. In germline, CDR1 is MNHEY, CDR2 SVGAGI. The CDR3 runs to 16 residues. With 2 bases clipped from V and 2 bases from J, the junction kept 8 bases outside the gene matches. Here the CDR3 DNA reads TGTGCCAGCAGTTACGCGATGGCAGCGGGGGCCTACGAGCAGTACTTC. Translating it yields CASSYAMAAGAYEQYF.

The chain couples TRBV28 to TRBJ2-4, with D possibly matching TRBD2 (6 bases). This CDR3 comprises 15 residues. CDR1 and CDR2 (germline): MDHEN, SYDVKM. The germline V and J ends were trimmed by 6 bases and 0 bases, with 12 bases remaining between them. CDR3 in amino acids: CASSAGGLAKNIQYF. CDR3 nucleotides: TGTGCCAGCAGCGCCGGGGGACTAGCCAAAAACATTCAGTACTTC.

The sample holds a few counts of this clonotype. The conserved phenylalanine or tryptophan is not found at the CDR3 terminus, so this likely reflects a read error. The DNA is left out, because the CDR3 cannot be placed on it with certainty; the CDR3 is given as TCRdb lists it. V gene TRBV12-3 or TRBV12-4 combines with J gene TRBJ2-1; the table's D gene call, TRBD2, was not cross checked with the DNA. The CDR3 comprises 13 residues, both ends counted. CDR3 protein: CASSFGLAGGTAY.

At least ten counts were recorded for this clonotype. This chain connects TRBV7-2 to TRBJ2-3, with 7 positions matching TRBD1. Germline loops: CDR1 SGHTA, CDR2 FQGNSA. This CDR3 region has 14 residues. With 5 bases clipped from V and 3 bases from J, the junction kept 5 bases outside the gene matches. The CDR3 loop reads CASSRLQGTDTQYF. CDR3 bases: TGTGCCAGCAGCCGACTACAGGGGACAGATACGCAGTATTTT.

The chain employs TRBV10-2 and TRBJ2-5; TRBD1 matches at 9 bases. V lost 8 bases and J lost 4; bases outside the gene matches: 2. Per the germline V gene, CDR1 is WSHSY and CDR2 is SAAADI. The CDR3 is 12 amino acids. CDR3 region: CASAQGAETQYF. Written as DNA, the CDR3 is TGCGCCAGCGCACAGGGGGCAGAGACCCAGTACTTC.

This chain connects TRBV7-3 to TRBJ1-2, with TRBD1 as a possible D gene (5 bases). CDR1 SGHTA and CDR2 FQGTGA come from the germline V gene. V lost 6 bases to trimming and J lost 5 bases, with 10 bases between them. The CDR3 has 12 amino acids. The CDR3 sequence: CASSPTVYGYTF. CDR3 bases: TGTGCCAGCAGTCCGACAGTTTATGGCTACACCTTC.

This clonotype was found many times. This sequence joins TRBV12-3 or TRBV12-4 and TRBJ2-2; TRBD2 might be the D (6 bases). Trimming removed 4 bases from V and 5 bases from J, with 11 bases in between. The CDR3 contains 14 residues. Here the CDR3 DNA reads TGTGCCAGCAGTTCCGGGACTCCTACCGGGGAGCTGTTTTTT. This gives the protein CASSSGTPTGELFF.

This clonotype was found a few times. CDR3 residues: CASSLGGTSGNTIYF. The DNA of the CDR3 is TGTGCCAGCAGTTTGGGCGGGACCTCTGGAAACACCATATATTTT. The gene calls are TRBV28 and TRBJ1-3, with a weak D call TRBD1 (5 bases). CDR1 is MDHEN and CDR2 is SYDVKM in the germline V gene. Trimming cost V 3 bases and J 0 bases, with 9 bases left between them. This CDR3 is built from 15 residues.

This sequence joins TRBV7-3 and TRBJ2-3; TRBD2 aligns across 9 bases. Trimming removed 5 bases from V and 6 bases from J; junction bases left unmatched: 12. The CDR3 is made up of 16 amino acids. Germline V lookup: CDR1 SGHTA, CDR2 FQGTGA. CDR3 protein: CASSRGLARVGDTQYF. The CDR3 DNA reads TGTGCCAGCAGCCGCGGACTAGCGCGAGTGGGGGATACGCAGTATTTT. The complete variable domain, with remaining parts taken from reference TRBV7-3 and TRBJ2-3, reads GAGVSQTPSNKVTEKGKYVELRCDPISGHTALYWYRQSLGQGPEFLIYFQGTGAADDSGLPNDRFFAVRPEGSVSTLKIQRTERGDSAVYLCASSRGLARVGDTQYFGPGTRLTVL.

Turning to this clonotype: A junction boundary mismatches the germline segment, possibly from a read error. The chain uses TRBV12-3 or TRBV12-4 and TRBJ2-1, with D possibly TRBD1 on 6 matching bases. The CDR3 consists of 13 residues. DNA for the CDR3: TGTGCCAGCAGTCCAGGCTGGACAGACTCTTTGCTCTTC. Amino acids: CASSPGWTDSLLF.

This chain uses TRBV11-2 with TRBJ2-7; 8 bases map to TRBD2. The ends lost 0 bases at V and 0 bases at J; junction bases unmatched: 10. The CDR3 runs to 18 residues. The germline CDR1 and CDR2 sequences are SGHAT and FQNNGV. CDR3: CASSLEIDSGTSSYEQYF. The CDR3 DNA reads TGTGCCAGCAGCTTAGAGATAGATTCCGGGACTAGCTCCTACGAGCAGTACTTC.

This clonotype was seen more than once but under ten times. The V and J genes are TRBV6-5 and TRBJ1-2, with 11 bases lining up with TRBD1. With 0 bases clipped from V and 7 bases from J, the junction kept 10 bases outside the gene matches. The V gene's germline CDR1 is MNHEY and CDR2 SVGAGI. The length of the CDR3 is 17 residues. The CDR3, as DNA: TGTGCCAGCAGTTACTCGGGACAGGGGGGCCCGTCAGGTGGCTACACCTTC. Translation: CASSYSGQGGPSGGYTF.

The DNA for the CDR3 is TGTGCCAGCAGCTTCGTGGGGCAGCCCCAGCATTTT. Protein sequence: CASSFVGQPQHF. V gene TRBV11-2 combines with J gene TRBJ1-5, with D unresolved. The CDR3 sequence is 12 residues long. Deletions cut 3 bases from V and 7 bases from J, with 7 bases between. CDR1 and CDR2 from the germline V gene are SGHAT and FQNNGV.

This clonotype turned up a few times. The rearrangement joins TRBV7-8 to TRBJ2-1, with TRBD2 identical over 10 bases. Germline CDR1 reads SGHVS; CDR2 reads FQNEAQ. The V and J ends lost 4 bases and 7 bases, in that order; junction bases with no gene match: 13. This CDR3 spans 17 amino acids. The CDR3 region is CASSSPSGRALPNEQFF. Written as DNA, the CDR3 is TGTGCCAGCAGCTCTCCCAGCGGGAGGGCCCTTCCAAATGAGCAGTTCTTC.

Only a few counts were recorded for this clonotype. V and J are TRBV11-2 and TRBJ2-1; D is undetermined. The CDR3 loop spans 14 amino acids. Germline loops: CDR1 SGHAT, CDR2 FQNNGV. V was cut by 3 bases and J by 6 bases, with 12 bases left in between. The chain's CDR3 is CASSFGVVVNEQFF. CDR3 bases: TGTGCCAGCAGCTTTGGAGTCGTGGTCAATGAGCAGTTCTTC.

This clonotype was detected ten times or more. The V and J genes are TRBV7-6 and TRBJ2-7; 14 bases align to TRBD2. There are 17 residues in the CDR3. Per germline, CDR1 SGHVS and CDR2 FNYEAQ. J lost 5 bases, V lost 5 bases, and 11 bases had no gene match. The CDR3 bases are TGTGCCAGCAGCGCCGGGACTAGCGGGAGTTCGTTCCACGAGCAGTACTTC. This sequence encodes CASSAGTSGSSFHEQYF.

This clonotype was recorded a few times. This chain links TRBV7-9 with TRBJ2-3; TRBD1 agrees at 7 bases. V trimming: 1 base; J trimming: 6 bases; junction bases outside the gene matches: 7. This CDR3 is 15 amino acids long. In germline, CDR1 is SEHNR, CDR2 FQNEAQ (reference sequence). The CDR3 loop reads CASSLDRGRADTQYF. The CDR3 DNA follows: TGTGCCAGCAGCTTAGACAGGGGCCGAGCGGATACGCAGTATTTT.

This clonotype has a handful of counts. The chain is built from TRBV27 and TRBJ2-5; 15 bases line up with TRBD2. Unmatched junction bases numbered 6, after V lost 7 bases and J lost 3 bases. CDR1 is MNHEY and CDR2 is SMNVEV in the germline V gene (reference sequence). This CDR3 is built from 16 residues. For the CDR3, the DNA is TGTGCCAGCACGCGGACTAGCGGGAGGGTAGAAGAGACCCAGTACTTC. Translating it yields CASTRTSGRVEETQYF.

This clonotype has a handful of counts. The rearrangement uses TRBV7-2 and TRBJ2-7; tentatively, D is TRBD2 (6 bases). From germline, CDR1 is SGHTA and CDR2 FQGNSA. Trimming stripped 3 bases from V and 0 bases from J, with 21 bases between. This CDR3 is 18 amino acids long. The CDR3 DNA follows: TGTGCCAGCAGCTTCCGATGGGGTGGGGCGGGGAGCTCCTACGAGCAGTACTTC. Translating it yields CASSFRWGGAGSSYEQYF.

This clonotype was found many times. The gene calls are TRBV7-2 and TRBJ1-5; TRBD1 aligns across 7 bases. The CDR3 contains 15 residues. The germline V gene has CDR1 SGHTA and CDR2 FQGNSA. J gave up 6 bases and V 4 bases, and 9 bases lay outside the gene matches. CDR3 sequence (DNA): TGTGCCAGCAGCTCAAGACAGGGCAGGGGTCAGCCCCAGCATTTT. Protein sequence: CASSSRQGRGQPQHF.

The rearrangement links TRBV28 to TRBJ2-5; no clear D gene. Trimming shortened V by 2 bases and J by 5 bases, and 12 bases separated the two germline ends. The CDR3 length is 14 residues. CDR1 and CDR2 (germline): MDHEN, SYDVKM. The CDR3 DNA reads as TGTGCCAGCAGTTTAAATGGCGGTTGGGAGACCCAGTACTTC. This codes for CASSLNGGWETQYF.

DNA for the CDR3: TGTGCCAGCAGTTTGGTTGCGGTCACAGATACGCAGTATTTT. This encodes CASSLVAVTDTQYF. This chain connects TRBV12-3 or TRBV12-4 to TRBJ2-3; D not resolved. Trimming removed 3 bases from V and 2 bases from J, with 9 bases in between. The CDR3 is 14 residues long.

Details on this clonotype: This may be a read error: a much more frequent sequence differs by one nucleotide. V is TRBV28 and J is TRBJ2-1; D unclear. This CDR3 has 11 amino acids. Looked up from germline, CDR1 is MDHEN and CDR2 is SYDVKM. Trimming left V 7 bases short and J 5 bases short, with 6 bases between. The CDR3 loop is CASTKNNEQFF. The DNA for the CDR3 is TGTGCCAGCACTAAGAACAATGAGCAGTTCTTC.

The V gene is TRBV2, the J gene TRBJ2-6, with a tentative D call TRBD1 (6 bases). CDR3 size: 17 residues. From germline, CDR1 is SNHLY and CDR2 FYNNEI. With 3 bases removed from V and 2 bases from J, the gap between germline ends came to 14 bases. This CDR3 reads CASSDKQGGPGANVLTF. The CDR3 region has the DNA TGTGCCAGCAGTGATAAACAGGGTGGTCCTGGGGCCAACGTCCTGACTTTC.

The table lists this clonotype with a few counts. This chain uses TRBV7-2 with TRBJ2-5; 16 bases match TRBD2. V shed 4 bases and J 3 bases; nucleotides not matched to a gene: 2. The CDR3 runs to 16 residues. From germline, CDR1 is SGHTA and CDR2 FQGNSA. Here the CDR3 DNA reads TGTGCCAGCAGCTCGGGACTAGCGGGAGGGGAAGAGACCCAGTACTTC. This encodes CASSSGLAGGEETQYF. Together with reference TRBV7-2 and TRBJ2-5, the CDR3 gives the full variable domain: GAGVSQSPSNKVTEKGKDVELRCDPISGHTALYWYRQSLGQGLEFLIYFQGNSAPDKSGLPSDRFSAERTGGSVSTLTIQRTQQEDSAVYLCASSSGLAGGEETQYFGPGTRLLVL.